This T cell receptor (beta chain) was identified during a study of blood T cells in healthy people across ages. Study-wide findings and caveats: The recorded TCR beta diversity per million T cells decreased in a roughly linear manner with age.

Details on this clonotype: Its antigen remains unidentified.

The germline V and J ends were trimmed by 7 bases and 4 bases, with 15 bases remaining between them. The CDR3 sequence is 14 residues long. A second PCR, run for roughly 7 to 12 cycles, used a sample-barcoded 5' primer plus a J-beta primer mix. TCRdb itself ran the 5' RACE reads through MiXCR, one entry per CDR3 protein. The data show hundreds of thousands of distinct CDR3 sequences, around 62% seen once. This TCR derives from a man aged 25-45 years in good health. The chain carries TRBV12-3 or TRBV12-4 and TRBJ2-3; no clear D gene. Sequencing was carried out using blood. DNA of the CDR3: TGTGCCAGCAACGTCGACATAGCCGCAGATACGCAGTATTTT. Translated: CASNVDIAADTQYF.